Listed here is a single T cell receptor (beta chain). Its antigen is unknown. Profiled with immunoSEQ multiplex PCR; TCRdb holds only in-frame clones, not every one. This sample has roughly 70,000 clones, with roughly 74% found just once. This sample stems from a study of vaccination effects on CD4 cells after COVID-19. Whole-study context: After the second dose, samples were taken at median day 72. Findings of the study overall: After vaccination, at late timepoints, clones induced by infection and by vaccine contracted markedly. Small numbers of convalescent patients limited the study. It also lacked early post-infection timepoints.

CDR1 and CDR2 from the germline V gene are SGHDN and FVKESK. CDR3 length: 14 amino acids. Trimming removed 5 bases from V and 8 bases from J; junction bases left unmatched: 9. CD4+ T cells specific for antigen were expanded with viral peptide pools by the ViraFEST assay before sequencing. After roughly 9 days in culture, the CD4+ T cells were isolated. Vaccine administered to participants consisted of two doses of either BNT162b2 or mRNA-1273. Cultures used about 2 million PBMC per well, 9.5 to 10 IU/ml IL-2 and about 10 ug/ml peptides. This sequence joins TRBV14 and TRBJ2-5, with 9 positions matching TRBD2. Material: CD4+ T cells from PBMCs cultured with HCoV-229E spike peptides, obtained after COVID-19 vaccination. This TCR was sampled from a human donor who received a COVID-19 vaccine. CDR3 nucleotides: TGTGCCAGCAGCGTGGCTAGCGGGGCCTTAACCCAGTACTTC. Amino acid sequence: CASSVASGALTQYF.